These T cell receptor beta chains were read from a single sample in a study of blood T cell repertoires in COVID-19. Data came from immunoSEQ multiplex PCR; TCRdb stores just in-frame clones and leaves some out. The data contain around 470,000 clones, roughly nine tenths of them seen just once; the ten biggest clones take up about 0.91%. Sequencing was done on a sample of peripheral blood. These receptor sequences come from a man between 18 and 35 years old with COVID-19, enrolled during active disease. CDR3s include the opening cysteine and the closing phenylalanine or tryptophan. Each record gives: J gene, clone size, V gene, D gene, CDR3 DNA, CDR3 protein. The D gene is left open where the match is weak. Some rows mark clone size as missing; the rest say once, few, many or name a class of expanded clone.

TRBJ2-1 | NA | TRBV6-1 | TRBD2 | TGTGCCAGCAGTGAAGCTGGTAGCGGGAGCAATGAGCAGTTCTTC | CASSEAGSGSNEQFF
TRBJ2-5 | NA | TRBV12-5 | TRBD2 | TGTGCTAGTGGTTTACCAAAGACTAGCGGGAGGGTGTGGACCCAGTACTTC | CASGLPKTSGRVWTQYF
TRBJ2-3 | NA | TRBV30 | TRBD1 | TGTGCCTGGAGCGGAAACAGGGGGCGCGGGGATACGCAGTATTTT | CAWSGNRGRGDTQYF
TRBJ2-1 | once | TRBV10-1 | NA | TGCGCCAGCAGTGGTAGGCAGGGGTATACTGAGCAGTTCTTC | CASSGRQGYTEQFF
TRBJ1-5 | few | TRBV28 | TRBD1 | TGTGCCAGCAGGGGGACAGATGGATATAGCAATCAGCCCCAGCATTTT | CASRGTDGYSNQPQHF
TRBJ2-5 | NA | TRBV4-1 | NA | TGCGCCAGCAGCCAAGCCGAGGAAGAGACCCAGTACTTC | CASSQAEEETQYF
TRBJ1-2 | NA | TRBV5-4 | TRBD1 | TGTGCCAGCAGCGAGGTATTTAGGACAGGGGACAACTATGGCTACACCTTC | CASSEVFRTGDNYGYTF
TRBJ2-7 | NA | TRBV19 | NA | TGTGCCAGTAGTATCAATCCGGACTACTACGAGCAGTACTTC | CASSINPDYYEQYF
TRBJ1-4 | NA | TRBV4-2 | NA | TGTGCCAGCAGCCAAGATAAGGCTTCGCGGGAAAAACTGTTTTTT | CASSQDKASREKLFF
TRBJ2-7 | NA | TRBV6-6 | NA | TGTGCCAGCAGTCCCCAGGGGAGCACCTACGAGCAGTACTTC | CASSPQGSTYEQYF
TRBJ2-5 | NA | TRBV2 | TRBD2 | TGTGCCAGCAGCGGGGTCGGGGGGCAAGAGACCCAGTACTTC | CASSGVGGQETQYF
TRBJ2-1 | NA | TRBV29-1 | NA | TGCAGCGTTGACAGGGATAATCCAGGGCAGTTCTTC | CSVDRDNPGQFF
TRBJ2-3 | NA | TRBV11-3 | NA | TGTGCCAGCAGTCACGTAGGAGACCCCCAGGGAATGGGAGATACGCAGTATTTT | CASSHVGDPQGMGDTQYF
TRBJ2-4 | NA | TRBV24-1 | NA | TGTGCCACGAGCGCACGGATAGCCAAAAACATTCAGTACTTC | CATSARIAKNIQYF
TRBJ1-1 | NA | TRBV30 | TRBD1 | TGTGCCTGGGCTTCCGGGACAGGGGGCACTGAAGCTTTCTTT | CAWASGTGGTEAFF
TRBJ1-3 | once | TRBV5-1 | NA | TGCGCCAGCAGCTTGAGCTTCACCGGGACGGGGGTTGGAGACACCATATATTTT | CASSLSFTGTGVGDTIYF
TRBJ2-1 | NA | TRBV5-1 | TRBD2 | TGCGCCAGCAGCCCGGGGACTAGCTCCTACAATGAGCAGTTCTTC | CASSPGTSSYNEQFF
TRBJ2-1 | NA | TRBV6-5 | TRBD1 | TGTGCCAGCACCCTGACAGGGGCGGGCAATGAGCAGTTCTTC | CASTLTGAGNEQFF
TRBJ2-1 | NA | TRBV19 | TRBD2 | TGTGCCAGTAGTATACAAGCGGGAGTAATCAATGAGCAGTTCTTC | CASSIQAGVINEQFF
TRBJ1-2 | NA | TRBV19 | TRBD1 | TGTGCCAGTACGGGACAGTACTATGGCTACACCTTC | CASTGQYYGYTF
TRBJ2-5 | NA | TRBV24-1 | TRBD2 | TGTGCCACCAGTGATTTCCCGACTAGCGGTACACAAGAGACCCAGTACTTC | CATSDFPTSGTQETQYF
TRBJ2-3 | NA | TRBV12-3/TRBV12-4 | NA | TGTGCCAGCAGTAGAGAGAATACGCAGTATTTT | CASSRENTQYF
TRBJ1-1 | NA | TRBV2 | NA | TGTGCCACCGGCGGTGGGGCGACTTTCTCTGAAGCTTTCTTT | CATGGGATFSEAFF
TRBJ1-1 | NA | TRBV29-1 | NA | TGCAGCGTGTTCAGGGGCTTGAGAAACACTGAAGCTTTCTTT | CSVFRGLRNTEAFF
TRBJ2-5 | NA | TRBV4-1 | TRBD2 | TGCGCCAGCAGCCAAGAAAGCGGGGGGACAAGAAAAGAGACCCAGTACTTC | CASSQESGGTRKETQYF
TRBJ2-3 | NA | TRBV5-1 | TRBD2 | TGCGCCAGCAGCTTTGGAGTAGTGTCTAGCGGGAGCCTGGGGGTGGATACGCAGTATTTT | CASSFGVVSSGSLGVDTQYF
TRBJ1-5 | NA | TRBV2 | TRBD1 | TGTGCCAGCAGAGGGACAGCCGAGGTTGGGCCCCAGCATTTT | CASRGTAEVGPQHF
TRBJ1-2 | NA | TRBV6-5 | NA | TGTGCCAGCAGTTACTCACCCGAGGACTATGGCTACACCTTC | CASSYSPEDYGYTF
TRBJ2-7 | NA | TRBV24-1 | NA | TGTGCCACCAGTGAGAAGGGAGCGACCTACGAGCAGTACTTC | CATSEKGATYEQYF
TRBJ1-2 | NA | TRBV19 | TRBD1 | TGTGCCAGTAGTATTGGACAGGGCTCGGATGGCTACACCTTC | CASSIGQGSDGYTF
TRBJ2-7 | NA | TRBV4-1 | TRBD1 | TGCGCCAGCAGCCAAGGCCAGGGGGCTTCCTACGAGCAGTACTTC | CASSQGQGASYEQYF
TRBJ1-1 | NA | TRBV12-3/TRBV12-4 | NA | TGTGCCAGCAGTTGGGCCTCGAGGGCTGAAGCTTTCTTT | CASSWASRAEAFF
TRBJ2-3 | once | TRBV5-1 | NA | TGCGCCACCCGTCGGGCGGGGGCTACAGATACGCAGTATTTT | CATRRAGATDTQYF
TRBJ1-6 | NA | TRBV7-9 | NA | TGTGCCAGCAGCCCCGAGGCCTCACCCCTCCACTTT | CASSPEASPLHF
TRBJ1-2 | NA | TRBV18 | NA | TGTGCCAGCTCACCAGGTCTCGAGGCGGGTGACTACACCTTC | CASSPGLEAGDYTF
TRBJ1-2 | NA | TRBV11-2 | NA | TGTGCCAGCAGCCCCCTCAGGGATAACTATGGCTACACCTTC | CASSPLRDNYGYTF
TRBJ1-2 | NA | TRBV19 | NA | TGTGCCAGTACGCAGACTCTTAACTATGGCTACACCTTC | CASTQTLNYGYTF
TRBJ1-2 | NA | TRBV6-1 | NA | TGTGCCAGCAGTGAACGGGGGTCACAGGTAGCTAACTATGGCTACACCTTC | CASSERGSQVANYGYTF
TRBJ2-5 | NA | TRBV6-1 | NA | TGTGCCAGCAGTGAAGGAAGGCGGGAGACCCAGTACTTC | CASSEGRRETQYF
TRBJ1-2 | NA | TRBV5-1 | NA | TGCGCCAGCAGCTCAACAGGGATCAATGGCTACACCTTC | CASSSTGINGYTF
TRBJ1-2 | NA | TRBV12-3/TRBV12-4 | NA | TGTGCCAGCAGTTCAGGGGTTGGCTACACCTTC | CASSSGVGYTF
TRBJ1-1 | once | TRBV3-1/TRBV3-2 | TRBD1 | TGTGCCAGCAGCCAGCACAGGGGCCAGACTGAAGCTTTCTTT | CASSQHRGQTEAFF
TRBJ2-3 | NA | TRBV24-1 | TRBD2 | TGTGCCACCAGTAGCGGGGGCCCGTCAGATACGCAGTATTTT | CATSSGGPSDTQYF
TRBJ2-7 | NA | TRBV7-9 | TRBD1 | TGTGCCAGCAGCTCCCTAAAAACGACAGGGGGCTCCTACGAGCAGTACTTC | CASSSLKTTGGSYEQYF
TRBJ2-1 | NA | TRBV4-1 | TRBD2 | TGCGCCAGCGGGACTACCCCCTACAATGAGCAGTTCTTC | CASGTTPYNEQFF
TRBJ1-2 | NA | TRBV4-2 | NA | TGTGCCAGCAGCCAAGACCCCCTGGGCAACTATGGCTACACCTTC | CASSQDPLGNYGYTF
TRBJ1-1 | once | TRBV5-1 | TRBD1 | TGCGCCAGCAGCCCCCGACAGGGACACACTGAAGCTTTCTTT | CASSPRQGHTEAFF
TRBJ2-1 | NA | TRBV10-2 | TRBD2 | TGCGCCAGCATGTTAGCGGGGGGGAATGAGCAGTTCTTC | CASMLAGGNEQFF
TRBJ1-6 | NA | TRBV18 | NA | TGTGCCAGCTCAACGGGAAAAGGGATTAATTCACCCCTCCACTTT | CASSTGKGINSPLHF
TRBJ2-3 | NA | TRBV3-1/TRBV3-2 | NA | TGTGCCAGCAGCCAAGAACCCGGTACTAGCACAGATACGCAGTATTTT | CASSQEPGTSTDTQYF
TRBJ1-6 | NA | TRBV7-9 | NA | TGTGCCAGCAGCTTAGCTGGCAGGGTGAGCAATTCACCCCTCCACTTT | CASSLAGRVSNSPLHF
TRBJ2-2 | NA | TRBV5-4 | NA | TGTGCCAGCAGATGGGACTCGAACACCGGGGAGCTGTTTTTT | CASRWDSNTGELFF
TRBJ2-7 | NA | TRBV11-2 | TRBD1 | TGTGCCAGCAGCTTAAACTGGGACAGGGTATACGAGCAGTACTTC | CASSLNWDRVYEQYF
TRBJ2-7 | NA | TRBV5-4 | TRBD1 | TGTGCCAGCAGCCTCAGGGGGCGCGGCGAGCAGTACTTC | CASSLRGRGEQYF
TRBJ2-7 | once | TRBV2 | TRBD2 | TGTGCCAGCAGAAAACTAGCGGGAGGGGGGGACGAGCAGTACTTC | CASRKLAGGGDEQYF
TRBJ2-7 | NA | TRBV10-3 | NA | TGTGCCATCAGTGACTTAGAATGGGGAGTCATCTCCTACGAGCAGTACTTC | CAISDLEWGVISYEQYF
TRBJ2-3 | NA | TRBV6-5 | NA | TGTGCCAGCAGTAAACAGGTTCCCACAGATACGCAGTATTTT | CASSKQVPTDTQYF